Listed here are 14 T cell receptor beta chains from one sample, sequenced in a study of shared clonotypes between healthy human individuals. The repertoire was sequenced with immunoSEQ multiplex PCR; TCRdb's copy has only in-frame clones and lacks some. The sample lists nearly 500,000 clones, about 79% occurring once. The specimen sequenced was PBMCs. All receptors derive from a woman aged 40 to 50 in good health. Some clones in this sample may be carry-over from other donors' samples.

The table lists this clone with a count of one. The rearrangement links TRBV5-1 to TRBJ2-1; D unclear. V shed 0 bases and J shed 0 bases, with 7 bases lying between them. The CDR3 is made up of 15 amino acids. CDR1 is SGHRS and CDR2 is YFSETQ in the germline V gene. The CDR3 bases are TGCGCCAGCAGCTTGGGCCTCAGCTCCTACAATGAGCAGTTCTTC. Protein sequence: CASSLGLSSYNEQFF.

This clone came up a few times. The chain employs TRBV2 and TRBJ1-1; D unclear. Germline values: CDR1 SNHLY, CDR2 FYNNEI. V was trimmed by 7 bases and J by 0 bases, leaving 15 bases between them. This CDR3 is 15 amino acids long. CDR3 sequence (DNA): TGTGCCAGCAAGTTGCAGCCTTTCATGAACACTGAAGCTTTCTTT. This codes for CASKLQPFMNTEAFF. The full variable domain, completed using reference TRBV2 and TRBJ1-1, is EPEVTQTPSHQVTQMGQEVILRCVPISNHLYFYWYRQILGQKVEFLVSFYNNEISEKSEIFDDQFSVERPDGSNFTLKIRSTKLEDSAMYFCASKLQPFMNTEAFFGQGTRLTVV.

J is TRBJ2-6 and V is TRBV7-2, with D unresolved. The germline gives CDR1 SGHTA, CDR2 FQGNSA. V lost 3 bases and J lost 0, with 3 bases in between. The CDR3 has 14 residues. The DNA for the CDR3 is TGTGCCAGCAGCTTCACCTCTGGGGCCAACGTCCTGACTTTC. Translating gives CASSFTSGANVLTF.

Here the CDR3 reads CASSLFRAETQYF. The CDR3 region has the DNA TGTGCCAGCAGCTTATTTCGTGCAGAGACCCAGTACTTC. This sequence joins TRBV11-2 and TRBJ2-5; no clear D gene. The CDR3 loop spans 13 amino acids. Germline V gene sequence: CDR1 SGHAT, CDR2 FQNNGV. Deletions cut 2 bases from V and 4 bases from J, with 8 bases between.

This clone was observed a few times. This sequence joins TRBV27 and TRBJ1-5, with D unclear. Germline CDR1 MNHEY, CDR2 SMNVEV (reference sequence). The ends were cut back, 5 bases at V and 4 bases at J, with 9 bases in the middle. The CDR3 has 13 residues. In DNA form, the CDR3 reads TGTGCCAGCAGTCCGGACCAGAATCAGCCCCAGCATTTT. Its protein is CASSPDQNQPQHF.

J is TRBJ2-1 and V is TRBV25-1, with 7 nucleotides matching TRBD2. The germline V gene has CDR1 MGHDK and CDR2 SYGVNS. This CDR3 comprises 18 residues. Losses at the gene ends were 1 base for V and 10 bases for J; bases not matched to a gene: 19. CDR3 nucleotide sequence: TGTGCCAGCAGTGAATGGGAGGGAAGACCTGGCGGGAGTGGAGAGCAGTTCTTC. Encoded protein: CASSEWEGRPGGSGEQFF.

The V and J genes are TRBV4-1 and TRBJ2-2; D uncertain. The CDR3 loop spans 16 amino acids. The V end lost 4 bases, the J end lost 0 bases, and 12 bases lay between the germline ends. The V gene's germline CDR1 is MGHRA and CDR2 YSYEKL. CDR3 sequence reads: CASSRIHRSNTGELFF. CDR3 coding DNA: TGCGCCAGCAGCCGGATCCATCGGTCGAACACCGGGGAGCTGTTTTTT.

Remarks on this clone: Given a far larger clone just one base away, this is likely a sequencing read error. A read error is likely, as this CDR3 ends without the conserved phenylalanine or tryptophan. The rearrangement links TRBV27 to TRBJ2-7, with a possible D match to TRBD2 (5 bases). V lost 5 bases and J 2 bases, leaving 16 bases between the germline ends. The CDR3 totals 15 residues. Germline CDR1 reads MNHEY; CDR2 reads SMNVEV (reference sequence). The CDR3 here is CASSTWERYTYEQYL. The DNA of the CDR3 is TGTGCCAGCAGTACCTGGGAGCGTTATACCTACGAGCAGTACCTC.

This sequence joins TRBV18 and TRBJ1-2; no clear D. Germline V gene lookup returns CDR1 KGHSH and CDR2 LQKENI. This CDR3 has 15 residues. Trimming took 2 bases from V and 4 from J, leaving 14 bases between them. The CDR3 region is CASSPGSQRPYGYTF. CDR3 DNA: TGTGCCAGCTCACCAGGCTCCCAGCGTCCCTATGGCTACACCTTC. The whole variable domain, filled in from reference TRBV18 and TRBJ1-2, reads NAGVMQNPRHLVRRRGQEARLRCSPMKGHSHVYWYRQLPEEGLKFMVYLQKENIIDESGMPKERFSAEFPKEGPSILRIQQVVRGDSAAYFCASSPGSQRPYGYTFGSGTRLTVV.

This clone has a handful of counts. This chain joins TRBV7-9 and TRBJ1-1; D is perhaps TRBD1 (5 bases). V was pared by 8 bases and J by 4 bases, with 20 bases between. The CDR3 contains 15 residues. CDR1 SEHNR and CDR2 FQNEAQ come from the germline V gene (reference sequence). The CDR3 DNA reads as TGTGCCAGCCACTTTCGCATGGGGGAGCCCACTGAAGCTTTCTTT. This encodes CASHFRMGEPTEAFF.

The chain is built from TRBV19 and TRBJ1-5, with TRBD1 matching over 9 bases. Germline CDR1 is LNHDA and CDR2 is SQIVND (reference sequence). The CDR3 contains 13 residues. The trim removed 11 bases at V and 5 bases at J, leaving 7 bases unmatched. CDR3 residues: CAGRDREHQPQHF. The CDR3 region has the DNA TGTGCCGGAAGGGACAGGGAACATCAGCCCCAGCATTTT. Filled out from reference TRBV19 and TRBJ1-5, the complete variable domain reads DGGITQSPKYLFRKEGQNVTLSCEQNLNHDAMYWYRQDPGQGLRLIYYSQIVNDFQKGDIAEGYSVSREKKESFPLTVTSAQKNPTAFYLCAGRDREHQPQHFGDGTRLSIL.

The V call is TRBV7-9, the J call TRBJ2-3; no clear D gene. The germline gives CDR1 SEHNR, CDR2 FQNEAQ (reference sequence). CDR3 length equals 17 residues. V shed 6 bases and J shed 2 bases, with 21 bases lying between them. The CDR3 reads CASRLYPDLRNTDTQYF. DNA for the CDR3: TGTGCCAGCAGACTCTACCCTGACTTGCGGAACACAGATACGCAGTATTTT.

This chain links TRBV2 with TRBJ2-7, with 11 bases that match TRBD1. CDR3 length: 14 residues. The germline V gene has CDR1 SNHLY and CDR2 FYNNEI. V shed 6 bases, J shed 5 bases, and the junction held 6 bases outside the gene matches. The CDR3 reads CASRLDRGLNEQYF. The DNA of the CDR3 is TGTGCCAGCAGGCTGGACAGGGGGCTGAACGAGCAGTACTTC.

The gene calls are TRBV5-4 and TRBJ1-1, with D maybe TRBD1 (5 bases). CDR3 length equals 13 residues. V lost 4 bases, J lost 1 base, and 8 bases lay in between. The germline CDR1 and CDR2 sequences are SGHNT and YYREEE (reference sequence). This CDR3 is CASSPGGNTEAFF. For the CDR3, the DNA is TGTGCCAGCAGCCCCGGGGGGAACACTGAAGCTTTCTTT. The full variable domain, rest sourced from reference TRBV5-4 and TRBJ1-1, is ETGVTQSPTHLIKTRGQQVTLRCSSQSGHNTVSWYQQALGQGPQFIFQYYREEENGRGNFPPRFSGLQFPNYSSELNVNALELDDSALYLCASSPGGNTEAFFGQGTRLTVV.